This T cell receptor (beta chain) was observed in a study of Ad26.COV2.S vaccination and SARS-CoV-2 variants (dated by TCRdb to the early 2020s). Study-level background: Donors in the vaccine arm were drawn from COV1001, a multicentre, randomized, double-blind, placebo-controlled phase I-IIa trial testing Ad26.COV2.S in healthy adults. Ad26.COV2.S was administered intramuscularly at 5 x 10^10 or 1 x 10^11 viral particles, either as a single shot or as two shots given 56 days apart. The specificity and breadth of SARS-CoV-2-reactive T cell receptors after Ad26.COV2.S vaccination were assessed by TCRbeta repertoire sequencing. The TCR-sequenced set comprised around 30 samples: approximately 20 Ad26.COV2.S vaccine recipients, 5 placebo recipients and 8 SARS-CoV-2 convalescent individuals. Trial participants were randomized into five groups of five: low-dose or high-dose Ad26.COV2.S given once or twice, or placebo on both occasions. Throughout the experiments and outcome assessment, investigators stayed blinded to trial group allocation.

The CDR3 contains 15 residues, cysteine and phenylalanine counted. Here the CDR3 DNA is all that survives: 45 bases in frame from base 1. According to the germline V gene, CDR1 reads ENHRY and CDR2 reads SYGVKD. V gives up 6 bases and J gives up 8 bases, and the segment between their germline ends measures 22 bases. The immunoSEQ Assay was the method used to sequence TCRbeta CDR3 regions. After extraction, genomic DNA underwent amplification by bias-controlled multiplex PCR, followed by high-throughput sequencing. The authors' pipeline ran thus. To quantify the absolute abundance of each unique TCRbeta CDR3 region, sequences were collapsed and filtered. T cell fraction was estimated by normalizing TCRbeta template counts to usable DNA, which was measured by amplifying reference genes present in all nucleated cells. Repertoire TCRs were annotated as SARS-CoV-2-specific when V gene, CDR3 amino acid sequence and J gene were exactly matched to a known reactive TCR set. MIRA supplied the reference SARS-CoV-2 TCR set, which was filtered for enrichment in COVID-19-positive ImmuneCODE repertoires so that public or cross-reactive TCRs were removed. Using the MIRA antigens, annotated TCRs were further analysed by specific ORF or by position within an ORF. Breadth was defined as annotated unique rearrangements over total unique productive rearrangements; depth was the summed frequency of those rearrangements. Group comparisons of TCR breadth used two-sided Wilcoxon rank-sum tests. What TCRdb holds here is the immuneACCESS table cut down to in-frame rearrangements. Part of the clones is not present; checked against another copy, under half of the missing clones reflect an unresolved V gene, and the others are unexplained. V and J calls and clone size are copied from that table; D and trimming were computed from the DNA. The sample table contains around 450,000 clones; only one count was recorded for 75% to 95% of them. Jointly, the top ten make up approximately 12% of the sample.

The treatment or condition label for this specimen denotes: about 20 received Ad26.COV2.S at low or high dose, single or two shots; roughly five received placebo; per-sample allocation not given. Repertoires of vaccine and placebo recipients were sequenced from samples taken on day 63 after the first injection. In Cohort 1b, roughly 25 adults aged 18-55 years were enrolled at a single site in Boston, USA, between 29 July and 7 August 2020. Ad26.COV2.S was a replication-incompetent adenovirus type 26 vector that expressed a prefusion-stabilized SARS-CoV-2 spike protein derived from the original Wuhan strain. As for this clone: Its antigen is unknown. Base qualities were left out, and no much larger clone turns up one base away.

What the study reported, not specific to this receptor: The study was not powered for comparison of responses between vaccine doses or regimens. Compared with placebo recipients, Ad26.COV2.S recipients showed higher spike-specific TCR breadth (P = 0.0014). The authors noted that the TCR breadth and depth analyses may have underestimated total T cell responses. Comparable non-spike TCR breadth was observed between vaccine and placebo recipients, consistent with only spike being contained in the vaccine. After vaccination, substantial breadth of spike-specific CD8+ and CD4+ T cell responses was reported.

This receptor was identified in a person between 18 and 60 years old who received the Ad26.COV2.S COVID-19 vaccine or a placebo. Sequencing used peripheral blood, obtained in a trial of Ad26.COV2.S vaccine versus placebo. The rearranged chain carries TRBV10-3 and TRBJ1-2; TRBD1 could be the D gene, as 6 bases match. The CDR3 has the sequence CAISEGGGALRGYTF. The nucleotide sequence is given as TGTGCCATCAGCGAGGGGGGTGGGGCTTTGCGAGGCTACACCTTC.